This TCR beta chain was captured in a study of response to subunit inactivated influenza vaccine. Via MiXCR, TCRdb re-called the RT-PCR reads, giving one row per CDR3 protein. The repertoire consists of approximately 530,000 distinct CDR3 sequences, with less than 8% occurring once and the leading ten covering about an eighth. The germline V gene encodes CDR1 MNHEY and CDR2 SVGAGI. The length of the CDR3 is 11 residues. A note on this clonotype: The junction shows a germline mismatch at one end, possibly a read error.

The sample here was PBMCs from blood, taken 23 months after vaccination. The rearrangement joins TRBV6-5 to TRBJ2-1; D not certain. The receptor was derived from a man aged 50 to 69 who received an inactivated influenza vaccine. CDR3 loop: CASMRGNGQFF. Written as DNA, the CDR3 is TGTGCCAGCATGCGCGGCAATGGGCAGTTCTTC.